These T cell receptor beta chains were read from a single sample in a study of chemoradiotherapy in HPV16-positive cancers. The data were produced by immunoSEQ multiplex PCR, yet TCRdb's version contains in-frame clones alone and is incomplete. The sample consists of approximately 12,000 clones, around 73% of them appearing once. The specimen was taken from a patient who underwent chemoradiotherapy. The receptor source for this set is a human donor with HPV-associated anogenital cancer. The CDR3 runs from the conserved cysteine through the conserved F or W. A D gene is named only where the DNA matches it firmly. Clone size is given for some rows only: seen once, a few or many times, or a class if the clone is expanded.

>TRBV28|.|TRBD2|TRBJ2-1
CASSYSGRPQFF
TGTGCCAGCAGTTATAGCGGGAGGCCCCAGTTCTTC
>TRBV5-1|.|.|TRBJ2-6
CASSQGGSGANVLTF
TGCGCCAGCAGCCAAGGGGGCTCTGGGGCCAACGTCCTGACTTTC
>TRBV19|.|TRBD1|TRBJ1-1
CASSGQVNTEAFF
TGTGCCAGTAGTGGACAGGTGAACACTGAAGCTTTCTTT
>TRBV2|.|.|TRBJ1-1
CASSEVREAEAFF
TGTGCCAGCAGTGAGGTCAGGGAGGCTGAAGCTTTCTTT
>TRBV6-4|.|TRBD2|TRBJ2-1
CASSGLAGGEQFF
TGTGCCAGCAGCGGACTAGCGGGAGGGGAGCAGTTCTTC
>TRBV4-3|.|.|TRBJ2-2
CASSQGLPGRNTGELFF
TGCGCCAGCAGCCAAGGACTCCCGGGACGGAACACCGGGGAGCTGTTTTTT
>TRBV29-1|.|.|TRBJ1-5
CSVSQGWDQPQHF
TGCAGCGTTTCACAGGGCTGGGATCAGCCCCAGCATTTT
>TRBV21-1|.|.|TRBJ2-7
CASSTLWGGRQYF
TGTGCCAGCAGCACCCTTTGGGGGGGGAGGCAGTACTTC
>TRBV7-3|.|.|TRBJ2-1
CASSLSAVGEQFF
TGTGCCAGCAGCTTATCAGCGGTCGGTGAGCAGTTCTTC
>TRBV19|.|.|TRBJ2-2
CASTLAGGRELFF
TGTGCCAGTACTCTCGCGGGTGGGAGGGAGCTGTTTTTT
>TRBV6-1|.|TRBD2|TRBJ2-5
CASSLGTSGGETQYF
TGTGCCAGCAGCCTAGGTACTAGCGGGGGAGAGACCCAGTACTTC
>TRBV5-5|.|TRBD2|TRBJ2-3
CASTRAISSGGTQYF
TGTGCCAGCACACGGGCTATCTCCTCGGGAGGTACGCAGTATTTT
>TRBV11-1|.|TRBD2|TRBJ2-3
CASSSPGAGYYDTQYF
TGTGCCAGCAGCTCCCCCGGAGCGGGGTATTACGATACGCAGTATTTT
>TRBV18|few|TRBD1|TRBJ1-2
CASSPGGGYGYTF
TGTGCCAGCTCTCCAGGGGGCGGCTATGGCTACACCTTC
>TRBV19|.|.|TRBJ1-5
CASSGAGAGQPQHF
TGTGCCAGTAGTGGGGCGGGGGCCGGTCAGCCCCAGCATTTT
>TRBV5-3|.|TRBD1|TRBJ1-1
CARSFRGPMNTEAFF
TGTGCCAGAAGCTTTAGGGGGCCCATGAACACTGAAGCTTTCTTT
>TRBV5-1|.|.|TRBJ1-3
CASSLDPGSGNTIYF
TGCGCCAGCAGCTTGGATCCAGGGTCAGGAAACACCATATATTTT